This T cell receptor beta chain appears in the sequencing data of a study of shared clonotypes between healthy human individuals. Looked up from germline, CDR1 is KGHSH and CDR2 is LQKENI. J gave up 7 bases and V 4 bases, and 6 bases lay outside the gene matches. The CDR3 is made up of 15 amino acids. Profiled with immunoSEQ multiplex PCR; TCRdb holds only in-frame clones, not every one. The data contain 2 million to 3 million clones, roughly 93% of them seen just once; the ten biggest clones take up roughly 0.36%. Material for sequencing was naive CD4+ T cells from PBMCs. Noted subset: CD45RA+ positively selected. The sequence derives from a man aged 18 to 30 in good health. Some clones in this sample may be carry-over from other donors' samples. V and J are TRBV18 and TRBJ2-1; 11 nucleotides agree with TRBD2. The CDR3 DNA is TGTGCCAGCTCACTACTAGCGGGAGTTTTAAATGAGCAGTTCTTC. Translated: CASSLLAGVLNEQFF. The full variable domain, its missing parts supplied by reference TRBV18 and TRBJ2-1, is NAGVMQNPRHLVRRRGQEARLRCSPMKGHSHVYWYRQLPEEGLKFMVYLQKENIIDESGMPKERFSAEFPKEGPSILRIQQVVRGDSAAYFCASSLLAGVLNEQFFGPGTRLTVL.